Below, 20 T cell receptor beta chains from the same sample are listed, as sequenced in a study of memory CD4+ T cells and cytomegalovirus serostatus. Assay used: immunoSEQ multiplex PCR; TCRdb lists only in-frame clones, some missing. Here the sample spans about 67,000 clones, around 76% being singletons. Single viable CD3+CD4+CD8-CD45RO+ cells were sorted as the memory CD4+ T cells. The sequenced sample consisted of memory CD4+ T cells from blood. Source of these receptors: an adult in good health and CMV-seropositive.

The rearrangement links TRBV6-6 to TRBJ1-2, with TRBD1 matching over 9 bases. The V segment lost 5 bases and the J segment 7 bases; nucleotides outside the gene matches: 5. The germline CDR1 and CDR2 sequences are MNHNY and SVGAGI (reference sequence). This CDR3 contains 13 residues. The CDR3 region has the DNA TGTGCCAGCAGTAACAGGGGGCTAGGTGGCTACACCTTC. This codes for CASSNRGLGGYTF.

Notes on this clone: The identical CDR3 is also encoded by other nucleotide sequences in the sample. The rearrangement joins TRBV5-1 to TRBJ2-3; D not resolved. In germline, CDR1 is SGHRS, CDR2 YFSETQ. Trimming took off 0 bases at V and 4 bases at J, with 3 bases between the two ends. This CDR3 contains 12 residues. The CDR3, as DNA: TGCGCCAGCAGCTTGGTGTCAGATACGCAGTATTTT. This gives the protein CASSLVSDTQYF. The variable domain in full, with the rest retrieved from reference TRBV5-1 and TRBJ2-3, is KAGVTQTPRYLIKTRGQQVTLSCSPISGHRSVSWYQQTPGQGLQFLFEYFSETQRNKGNFPGRFSGRQFSNSRSEMNVSTLELGDSALYLCASSLVSDTQYFGPGTRLTVL.

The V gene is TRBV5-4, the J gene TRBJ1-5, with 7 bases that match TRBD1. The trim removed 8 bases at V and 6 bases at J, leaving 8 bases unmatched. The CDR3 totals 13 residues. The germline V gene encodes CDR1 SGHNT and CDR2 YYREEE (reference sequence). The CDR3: CASTDREGQPQHF. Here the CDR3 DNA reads TGTGCCAGTACCGACAGGGAAGGTCAGCCCCAGCATTTT.

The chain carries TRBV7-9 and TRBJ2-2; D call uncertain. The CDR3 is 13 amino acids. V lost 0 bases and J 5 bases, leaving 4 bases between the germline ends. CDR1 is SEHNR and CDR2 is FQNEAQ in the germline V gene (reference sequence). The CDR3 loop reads CASSLAGTGELFF. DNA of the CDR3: TGTGCCAGCAGCTTAGCGGGGACCGGGGAGCTGTTTTTT.

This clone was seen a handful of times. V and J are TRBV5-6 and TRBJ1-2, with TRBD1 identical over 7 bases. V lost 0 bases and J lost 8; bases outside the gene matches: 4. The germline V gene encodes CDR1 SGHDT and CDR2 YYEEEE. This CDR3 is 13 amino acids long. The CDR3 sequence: CASSLAGGSGYTF. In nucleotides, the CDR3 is TGTGCCAGCAGCTTGGCAGGGGGAAGCGGCTACACCTTC.

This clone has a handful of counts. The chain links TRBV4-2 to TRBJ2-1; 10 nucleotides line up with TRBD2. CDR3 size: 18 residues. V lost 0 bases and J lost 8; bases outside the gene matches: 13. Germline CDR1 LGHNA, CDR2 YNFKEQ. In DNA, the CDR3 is TGTGCCAGCAGCCAAGATCCCGGACTAGCGGACCCCGGGGATGAGCAGTTCTTC. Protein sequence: CASSQDPGLADPGDEQFF.

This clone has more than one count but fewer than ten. CDR3 amino acids: CASSEGITPYGYTF. The CDR3 nucleotides are TGTGCCAGCAGTGAAGGCATTACCCCATATGGCTACACCTTC. The rearrangement links TRBV2 to TRBJ1-2; D call uncertain. Trimming stripped 1 base from V and 5 bases from J, with 11 bases between. CDR1 and CDR2 (germline): SNHLY, FYNNEI. The CDR3 length is 14 residues.

The CDR3 coding sequence is TGCAGTGCTAGACGGGATGGCTACACCTTC. Translated: CSARRDGYTF. This sequence joins TRBV20-1 and TRBJ1-2; D ambiguous. Germline CDR1 DFQATT, CDR2 SNEGSKA (reference sequence). V lost 2 bases, J lost 6 bases, and 4 bases lay in between. The CDR3 runs 10 residues.

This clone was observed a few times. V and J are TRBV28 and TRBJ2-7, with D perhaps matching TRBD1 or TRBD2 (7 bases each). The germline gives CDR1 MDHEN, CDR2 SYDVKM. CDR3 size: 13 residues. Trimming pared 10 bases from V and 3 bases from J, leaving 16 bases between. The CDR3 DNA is TGTGCCACAGGGGGGGGACAGATCTACGAGCAGTACTTC. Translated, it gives CATGGGQIYEQYF. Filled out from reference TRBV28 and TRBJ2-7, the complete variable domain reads DVKVTQSSRYLVKRTGEKVFLECVQDMDHENMFWYRQDPGLGLRLIYFSYDVKMKEKGDIPEGYSVSREKKERFSLILESASTNQTSMYLCATGGGQIYEQYFGPGTRLTVT.

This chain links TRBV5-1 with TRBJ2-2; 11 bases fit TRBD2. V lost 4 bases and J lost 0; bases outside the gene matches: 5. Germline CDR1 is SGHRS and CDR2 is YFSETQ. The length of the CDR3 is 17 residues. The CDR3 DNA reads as TGCGCCAGCAGCGGCCAACTAGCGGGGGCGAACACCGGGGAGCTGTTTTTT. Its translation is CASSGQLAGANTGELFF.

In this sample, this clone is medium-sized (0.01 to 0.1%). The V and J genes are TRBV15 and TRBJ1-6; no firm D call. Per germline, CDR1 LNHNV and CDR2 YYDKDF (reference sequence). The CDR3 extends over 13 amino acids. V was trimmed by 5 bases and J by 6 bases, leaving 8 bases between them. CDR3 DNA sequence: TGTGCCACCAGCTCTAAATTTAATTCACCCCTCCACTTT. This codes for CATSSKFNSPLHF.

The CDR3 nucleotides read TGTGCCAGCACCCCAGGGGGACAGGGGGCCTATGGCTACACCTTC. It is translated as CASTPGGQGAYGYTF. This chain links TRBV2 with TRBJ1-2, with 12 bases matching TRBD1. The CDR3 totals 15 residues. Germline V gene sequence: CDR1 SNHLY, CDR2 FYNNEI. V trimming: 7 bases; J trimming: 4 bases; junction bases outside the gene matches: 7.

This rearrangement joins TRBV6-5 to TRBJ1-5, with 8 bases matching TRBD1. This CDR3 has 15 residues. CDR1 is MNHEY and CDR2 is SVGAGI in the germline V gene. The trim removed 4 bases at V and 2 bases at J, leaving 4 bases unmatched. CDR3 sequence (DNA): TGTGCCAGCAGTTCAGGGGGCGCAGGCAATCAGCCCCAGCATTTT. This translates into CASSSGGAGNQPQHF.

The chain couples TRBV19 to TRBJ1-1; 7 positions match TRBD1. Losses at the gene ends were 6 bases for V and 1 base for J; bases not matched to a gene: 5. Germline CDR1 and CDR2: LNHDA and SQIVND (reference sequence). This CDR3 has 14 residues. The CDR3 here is CASRSRTGNTEAFF. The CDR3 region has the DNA TGTGCCAGTAGATCCCGGACAGGGAACACTGAAGCTTTCTTT.

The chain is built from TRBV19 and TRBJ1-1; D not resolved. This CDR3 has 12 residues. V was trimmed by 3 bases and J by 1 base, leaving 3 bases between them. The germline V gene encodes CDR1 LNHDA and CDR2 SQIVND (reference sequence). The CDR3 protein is CASSIWNTEAFF. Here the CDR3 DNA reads TGTGCCAGTAGTATCTGGAACACTGAAGCTTTCTTT.

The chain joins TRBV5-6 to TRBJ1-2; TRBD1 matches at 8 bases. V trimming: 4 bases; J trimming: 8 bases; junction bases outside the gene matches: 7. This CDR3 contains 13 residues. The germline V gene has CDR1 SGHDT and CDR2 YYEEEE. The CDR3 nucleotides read TGTGCCAGCAGCCTGGGACAGGCGGCGGGCTACACCTTC. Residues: CASSLGQAAGYTF.

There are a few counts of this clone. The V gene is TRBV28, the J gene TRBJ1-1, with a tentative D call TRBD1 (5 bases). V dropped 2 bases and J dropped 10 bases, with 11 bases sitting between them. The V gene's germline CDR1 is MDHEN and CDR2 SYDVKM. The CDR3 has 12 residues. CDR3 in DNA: TGTGCCAGCAGTTTAAATGTAGGGGTAGCTTTCTTT. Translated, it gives CASSLNVGVAFF.

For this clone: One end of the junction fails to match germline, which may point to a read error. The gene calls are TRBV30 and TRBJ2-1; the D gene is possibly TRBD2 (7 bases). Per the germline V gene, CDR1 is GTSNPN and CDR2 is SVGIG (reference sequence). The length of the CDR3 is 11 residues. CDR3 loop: CAWSVGGGRVF. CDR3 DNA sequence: TGTGCCTGGAGTGTAGGAGGGGGGAGGGTCTTC.

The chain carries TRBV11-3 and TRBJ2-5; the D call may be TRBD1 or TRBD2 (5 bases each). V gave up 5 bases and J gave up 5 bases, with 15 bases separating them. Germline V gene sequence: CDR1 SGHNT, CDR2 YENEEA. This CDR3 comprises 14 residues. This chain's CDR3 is CASSPGPWGETQYF. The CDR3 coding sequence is TGTGCCAGCAGCCCCGGGCCTTGGGGGGAGACCCAGTACTTC.

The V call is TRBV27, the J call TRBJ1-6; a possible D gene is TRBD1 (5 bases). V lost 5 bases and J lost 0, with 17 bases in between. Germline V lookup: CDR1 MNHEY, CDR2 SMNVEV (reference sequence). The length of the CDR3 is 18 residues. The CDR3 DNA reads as TGTGCCAGCAGTGGGGGGGACGGCCGGAGCTCCTATAATTCACCCCTCCACTTT. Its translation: CASSGGDGRSSYNSPLHF.